The 8 T cell receptor beta chains below all came from one sample that was sequenced in a study of blood T cell repertoires in COVID-19. Generated by immunoSEQ multiplex PCR, the TCRdb table keeps only in-frame clones and is missing some. The sample includes 180,000 or so clones, about 84% of them seen just once. The sequenced sample consisted of peripheral blood. The receptors derive from a person aged 65 to 79 with COVID-19, enrolled during active disease.

The gene calls are TRBV5-1 and TRBJ2-1, with D hard to call. Trimming cost V 0 bases and J 6 bases, with 13 bases left between them. This CDR3 comprises 15 residues. Germline V gene lookup returns CDR1 SGHRS and CDR2 YFSETQ. CDR3 nucleotide sequence: TGCGCCAGCAGCTTGGGCGGCGGAAGCGTCAATGAGCAGTTCTTC. Amino acids: CASSLGGGSVNEQFF.

The chain carries TRBV6-1 and TRBJ2-7; 11 bases line up with TRBD2. J gave up 1 base and V 5 bases, and 4 bases lay outside the gene matches. Germline V gene lookup returns CDR1 MNHNS and CDR2 SASEGT. The CDR3 runs to 15 residues. The CDR3 region has the DNA TGTGCCAGCAGTTCGACTAGCGGGGCTTCCTACGAGCAGTACTTC. This encodes CASSSTSGASYEQYF.

The chain links TRBV5-1 to TRBJ1-3; TRBD1 matches at 7 bases. This CDR3 is built from 16 residues. In germline, CDR1 is SGHRS, CDR2 YFSETQ. The V segment lost 4 bases and the J segment 9 bases; nucleotides outside the gene matches: 16. CDR3 amino acids: CASSPRVSQGPPTIYF. The CDR3, as DNA: TGCGCCAGCAGCCCCCGGGTGTCACAGGGGCCCCCCACCATATATTTT.

V and J are TRBV14 and TRBJ2-3; 9 bases are a match to TRBD2. With 3 bases clipped from V and 2 bases from J, the junction kept 3 bases outside the gene matches. The CDR3 length is 15 residues. Germline V gene sequence: CDR1 SGHDN, CDR2 FVKESK. CDR3 sequence reads: CASSQTSGYTDTQYF. CDR3 nucleotides: TGTGCCAGCAGCCAGACTAGCGGATACACAGATACGCAGTATTTT.

This chain connects TRBV29-1 to TRBJ2-7; perhaps TRBD1 as D (6 bases). The V end lost 4 bases, the J end lost 3 bases, and 19 bases lay between the germline ends. Germline assignment: CDR1 SQVTM and CDR2 ANQGSEA. The CDR3 is 15 residues long. For the CDR3, the DNA is TGCAGCGTTGGAAGGAAGAGGGGGTTCCTCTACGAGCAGTACTTC. Its protein product is CSVGRKRGFLYEQYF.

The V gene is TRBV9, the J gene TRBJ2-5; 14 nucleotides line up with TRBD2. J was trimmed by 0 bases and V by 3 bases; bases with no gene match: 1. Germline lookup yields CDR1 SGDLS and CDR2 YYNGEE. CDR3 size: 16 residues. CDR3 amino acids: CASSATSGRDQETQYF. The CDR3 bases are TGTGCCAGCAGCGCGACTAGCGGGAGGGACCAAGAGACCCAGTACTTC. The variable domain in full, completed from reference TRBV9 and TRBJ2-5, reads DSGVTQTPKHLITATGQRVTLRCSPRSGDLSVYWYQQSLDQGLQFLIQYYNGEERAKGNILERFSAQQFPDLHSELNLSSLELGDSALYFCASSATSGRDQETQYFGPGTRLLVL.

The J gene is TRBJ1-6, the V gene TRBV19; D may be TRBD1 (5 bases). This CDR3 is 17 amino acids long. The germline gives CDR1 LNHDA, CDR2 SQIVND (reference sequence). Deletions cut 5 bases from V and 7 bases from J, with 21 bases between. In DNA form, the CDR3 reads TGTGCCAGTAGTGTCAGGGTCGGACGAGGAAAAAATTCACCCCTCCACTTT. Its protein is CASSVRVGRGKNSPLHF.

The chain has TRBV7-3 and TRBJ2-5; 7 bases agree with TRBD1. This CDR3 is built from 14 residues. Germline CDR1 reads SGHTA; CDR2 reads FQGTGA. Trimming cost V 1 base and J 3 bases; bases outside gene matches: 2. This CDR3 is CASSLNRGEETQYF. The CDR3, as DNA: TGTGCCAGCAGCTTAAACAGGGGAGAAGAGACCCAGTACTTC.